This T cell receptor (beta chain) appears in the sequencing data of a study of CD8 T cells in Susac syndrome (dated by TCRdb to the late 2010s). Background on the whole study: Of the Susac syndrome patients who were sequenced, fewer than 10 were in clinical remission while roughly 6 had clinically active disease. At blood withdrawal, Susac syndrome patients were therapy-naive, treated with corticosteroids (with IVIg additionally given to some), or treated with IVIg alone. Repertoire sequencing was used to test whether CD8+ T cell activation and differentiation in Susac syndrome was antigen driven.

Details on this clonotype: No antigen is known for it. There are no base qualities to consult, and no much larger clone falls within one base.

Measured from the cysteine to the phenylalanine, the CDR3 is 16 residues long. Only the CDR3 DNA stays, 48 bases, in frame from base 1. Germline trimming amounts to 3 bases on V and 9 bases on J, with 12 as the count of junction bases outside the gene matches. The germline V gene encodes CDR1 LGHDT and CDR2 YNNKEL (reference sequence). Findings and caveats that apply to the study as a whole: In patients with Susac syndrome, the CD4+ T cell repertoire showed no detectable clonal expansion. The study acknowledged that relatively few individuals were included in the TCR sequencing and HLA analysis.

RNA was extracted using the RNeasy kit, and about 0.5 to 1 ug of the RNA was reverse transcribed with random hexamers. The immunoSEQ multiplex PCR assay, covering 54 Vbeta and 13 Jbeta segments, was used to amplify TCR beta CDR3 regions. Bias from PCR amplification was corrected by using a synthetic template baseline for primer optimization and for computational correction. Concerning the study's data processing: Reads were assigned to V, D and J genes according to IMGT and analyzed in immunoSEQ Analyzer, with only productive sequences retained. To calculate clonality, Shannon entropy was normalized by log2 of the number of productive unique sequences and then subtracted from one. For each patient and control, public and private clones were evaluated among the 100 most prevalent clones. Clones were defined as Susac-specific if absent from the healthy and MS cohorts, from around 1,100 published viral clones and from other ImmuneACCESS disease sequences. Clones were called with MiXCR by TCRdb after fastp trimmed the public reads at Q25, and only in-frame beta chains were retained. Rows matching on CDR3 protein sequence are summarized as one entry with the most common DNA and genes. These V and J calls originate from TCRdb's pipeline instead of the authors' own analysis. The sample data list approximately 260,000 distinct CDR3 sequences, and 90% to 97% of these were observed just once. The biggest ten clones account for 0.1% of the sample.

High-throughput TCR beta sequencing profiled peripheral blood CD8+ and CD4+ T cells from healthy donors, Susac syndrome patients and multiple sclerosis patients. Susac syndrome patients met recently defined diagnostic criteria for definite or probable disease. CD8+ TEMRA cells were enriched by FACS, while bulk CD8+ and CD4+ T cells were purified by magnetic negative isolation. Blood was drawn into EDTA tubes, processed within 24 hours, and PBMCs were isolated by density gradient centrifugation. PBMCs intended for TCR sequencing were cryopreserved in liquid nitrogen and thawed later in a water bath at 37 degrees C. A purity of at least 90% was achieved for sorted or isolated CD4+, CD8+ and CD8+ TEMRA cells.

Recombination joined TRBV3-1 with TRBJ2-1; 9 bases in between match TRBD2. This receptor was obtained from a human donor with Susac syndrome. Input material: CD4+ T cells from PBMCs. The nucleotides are TGTGCCAGCAGCCAGCGTAGCGGGAGCCTTTGGGGTGAGCAGTTCTTC. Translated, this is CASSQRSGSLWGEQFF.